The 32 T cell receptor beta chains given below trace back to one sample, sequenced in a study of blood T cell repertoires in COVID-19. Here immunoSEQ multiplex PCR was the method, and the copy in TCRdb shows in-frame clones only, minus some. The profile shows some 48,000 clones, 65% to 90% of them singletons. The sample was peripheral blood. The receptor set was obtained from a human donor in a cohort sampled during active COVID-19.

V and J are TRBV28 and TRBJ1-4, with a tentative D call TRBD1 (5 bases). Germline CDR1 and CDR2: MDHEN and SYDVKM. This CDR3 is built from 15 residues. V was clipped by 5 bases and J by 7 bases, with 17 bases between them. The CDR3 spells CASSLTGGASEKLFF. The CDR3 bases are TGTGCCAGCAGTCTGACCGGAGGGGCTAGTGAAAAACTGTTTTTT.

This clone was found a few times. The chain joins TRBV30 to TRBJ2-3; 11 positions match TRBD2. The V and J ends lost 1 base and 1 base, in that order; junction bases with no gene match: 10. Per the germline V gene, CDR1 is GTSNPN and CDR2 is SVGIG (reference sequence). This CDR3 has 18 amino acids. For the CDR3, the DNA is TGTGCCTGGAGTGGACTAGCGGGAAGGGTTTCGGGCACAGATACGCAGTATTTT. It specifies CAWSGLAGRVSGTDTQYF. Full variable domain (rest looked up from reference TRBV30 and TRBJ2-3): SQTIHQWPATLVQPVGSPLSLECTVEGTSNPNLYWYRQAAGRGLQLLFYSVGIGQISSEVPQNLSASRPQDRQFILSSKKLLLSDSGFYLCAWSGLAGRVSGTDTQYFGPGTRLTVL.

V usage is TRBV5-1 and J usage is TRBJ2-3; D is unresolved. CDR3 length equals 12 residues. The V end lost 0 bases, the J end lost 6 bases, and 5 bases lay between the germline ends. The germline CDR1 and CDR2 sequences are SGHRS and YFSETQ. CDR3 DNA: TGCGCCAGCAGCTTGGTATCGGATACGCAGTATTTT. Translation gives CASSLVSDTQYF.

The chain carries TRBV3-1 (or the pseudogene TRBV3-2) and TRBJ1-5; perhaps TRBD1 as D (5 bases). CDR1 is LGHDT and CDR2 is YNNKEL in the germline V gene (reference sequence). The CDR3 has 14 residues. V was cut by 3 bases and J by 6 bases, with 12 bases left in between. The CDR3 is CASSQGGPTQPQHF. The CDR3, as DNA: TGTGCCAGCAGCCAGGGGGGTCCGACTCAGCCCCAGCATTTT.

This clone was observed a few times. The CDR3 spells CASSGQGSTEAFF. The CDR3, as DNA: TGTGCCAGCAGTGGGCAGGGGAGTACTGAAGCTTTCTTT. The rearrangement joins TRBV2 to TRBJ1-1; D is possibly TRBD1 (6 bases). The V and J ends lost 4 bases and 5 bases respectively, with 11 bases between them. CDR1 SNHLY and CDR2 FYNNEI come from the germline V gene. This CDR3 spans 13 amino acids.

The CDR3 here is CASSPRTQETQYF. For the CDR3, the DNA is TGTGCCAGCAGTCCGCGTACTCAAGAGACCCAGTACTTC. The chain employs TRBV12-3 or TRBV12-4 and TRBJ2-5, with unresolved D. The CDR3 is 13 residues long. The ends were cut back, 5 bases at V and 2 bases at J, with 9 bases in the middle.

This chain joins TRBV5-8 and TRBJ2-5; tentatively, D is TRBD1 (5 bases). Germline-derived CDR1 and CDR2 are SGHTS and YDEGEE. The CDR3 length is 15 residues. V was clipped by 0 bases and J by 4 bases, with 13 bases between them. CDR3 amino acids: CASSLEQGGRETQYF. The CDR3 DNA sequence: TGTGCCAGCAGCTTGGAGCAGGGCGGTCGAGAGACCCAGTACTTC.

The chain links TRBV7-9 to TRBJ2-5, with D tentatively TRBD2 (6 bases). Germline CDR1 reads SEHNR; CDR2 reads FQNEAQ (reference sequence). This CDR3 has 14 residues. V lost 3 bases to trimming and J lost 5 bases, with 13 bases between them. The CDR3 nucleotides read TGTGCCAGCAGCTTTCGCGGGGATGAGGAGACCCAGTACTTC. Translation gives CASSFRGDEETQYF.

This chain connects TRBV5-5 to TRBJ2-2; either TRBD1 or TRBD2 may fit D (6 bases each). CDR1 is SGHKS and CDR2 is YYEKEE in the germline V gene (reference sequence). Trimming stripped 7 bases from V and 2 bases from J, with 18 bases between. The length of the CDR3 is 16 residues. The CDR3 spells CASRLAGHQNTGELFF. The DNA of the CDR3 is TGTGCCAGCCGTTTGGCGGGACACCAAAACACCGGGGAGCTGTTTTTT.

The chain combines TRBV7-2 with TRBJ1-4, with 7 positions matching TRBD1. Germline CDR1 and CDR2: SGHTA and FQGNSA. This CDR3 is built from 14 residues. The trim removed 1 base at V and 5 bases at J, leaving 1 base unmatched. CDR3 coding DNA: TGTGCCAGCAGCTTAGGACAGGGAAATGAAAAACTGTTTTTT. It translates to CASSLGQGNEKLFF.

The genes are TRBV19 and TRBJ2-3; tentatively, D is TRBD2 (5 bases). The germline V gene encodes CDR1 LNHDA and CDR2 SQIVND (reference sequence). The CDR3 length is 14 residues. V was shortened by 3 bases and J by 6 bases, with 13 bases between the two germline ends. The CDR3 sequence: CASSIERGEDTQYF. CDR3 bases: TGTGCCAGTAGTATTGAACGGGGAGAGGATACGCAGTATTTT.

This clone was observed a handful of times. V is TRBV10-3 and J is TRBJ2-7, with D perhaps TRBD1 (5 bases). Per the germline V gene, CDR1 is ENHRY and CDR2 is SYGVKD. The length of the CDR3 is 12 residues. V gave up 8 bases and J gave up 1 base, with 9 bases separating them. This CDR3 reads CAIGQLSYEQYF. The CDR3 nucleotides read TGTGCCATCGGACAACTATCCTACGAGCAGTACTTC.

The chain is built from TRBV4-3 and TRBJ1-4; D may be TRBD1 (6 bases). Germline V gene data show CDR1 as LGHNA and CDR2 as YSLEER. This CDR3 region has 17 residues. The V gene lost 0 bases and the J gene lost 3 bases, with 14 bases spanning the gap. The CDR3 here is CASSQDRQADSNEKLFF. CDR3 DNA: TGCGCCAGCAGCCAAGACCGACAGGCTGATTCTAATGAAAAACTGTTTTTT.

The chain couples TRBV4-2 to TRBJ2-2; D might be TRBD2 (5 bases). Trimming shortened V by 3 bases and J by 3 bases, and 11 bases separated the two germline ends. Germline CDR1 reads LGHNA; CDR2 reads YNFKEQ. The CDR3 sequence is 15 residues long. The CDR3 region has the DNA TGTGCCAGCAGCCACCGACTCGGGGACACCGGGGAGCTGTTTTTT. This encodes CASSHRLGDTGELFF.

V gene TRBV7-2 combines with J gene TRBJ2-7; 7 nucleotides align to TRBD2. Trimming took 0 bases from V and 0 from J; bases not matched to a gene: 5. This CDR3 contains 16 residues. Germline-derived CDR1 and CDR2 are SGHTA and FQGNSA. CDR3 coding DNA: TGTGCCAGCAGCTTAGCGGGCGGGAGCGTCTCCTACGAGCAGTACTTC. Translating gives CASSLAGGSVSYEQYF. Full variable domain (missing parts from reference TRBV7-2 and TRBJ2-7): GAGVSQSPSNKVTEKGKDVELRCDPISGHTALYWYRQSLGQGLEFLIYFQGNSAPDKSGLPSDRFSAERTGGSVSTLTIQRTQQEDSAVYLCASSLAGGSVSYEQYFGPGTRLTVT.

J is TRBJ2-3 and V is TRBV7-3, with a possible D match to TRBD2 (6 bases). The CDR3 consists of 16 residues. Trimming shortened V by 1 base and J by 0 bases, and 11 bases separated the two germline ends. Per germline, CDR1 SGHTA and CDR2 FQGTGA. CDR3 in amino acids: CASSLIGGDSTDTQYF. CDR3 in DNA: TGTGCCAGCAGCTTAATTGGCGGGGATAGCACAGATACGCAGTATTTT.

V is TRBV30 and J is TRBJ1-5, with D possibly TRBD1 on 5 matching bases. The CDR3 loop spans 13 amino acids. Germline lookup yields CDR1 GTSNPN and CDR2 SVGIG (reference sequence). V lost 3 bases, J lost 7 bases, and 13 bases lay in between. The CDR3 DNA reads TGTGCCTGGAGCGACGGGGGGGACCAGCCCCAGCATTTT. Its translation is CAWSDGGDQPQHF. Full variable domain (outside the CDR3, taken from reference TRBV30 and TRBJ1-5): SQTIHQWPATLVQPVGSPLSLECTVEGTSNPNLYWYRQAAGRGLQLLFYSVGIGQISSEVPQNLSASRPQDRQFILSSKKLLLSDSGFYLCAWSDGGDQPQHFGDGTRLSIL.

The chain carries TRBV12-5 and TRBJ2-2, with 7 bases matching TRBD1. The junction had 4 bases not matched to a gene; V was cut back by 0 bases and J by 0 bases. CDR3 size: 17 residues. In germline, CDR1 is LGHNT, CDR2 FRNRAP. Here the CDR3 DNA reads TGTGCTAGTGGTTTGGTACTGGACAGGTCGAACACCGGGGAGCTGTTTTTT. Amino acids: CASGLVLDRSNTGELFF.

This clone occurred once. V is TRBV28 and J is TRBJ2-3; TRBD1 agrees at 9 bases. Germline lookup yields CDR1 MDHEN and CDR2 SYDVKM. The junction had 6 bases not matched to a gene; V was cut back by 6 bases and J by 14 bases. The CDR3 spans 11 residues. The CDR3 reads CASRTGTGTYF. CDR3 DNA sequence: TGTGCCAGCAGGACCGGGACAGGGACGTATTTT.

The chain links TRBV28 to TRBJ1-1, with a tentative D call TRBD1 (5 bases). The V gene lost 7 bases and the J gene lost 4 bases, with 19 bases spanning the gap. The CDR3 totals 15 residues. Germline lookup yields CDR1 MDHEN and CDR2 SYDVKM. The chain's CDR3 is CASTVSPGTLTEAFF. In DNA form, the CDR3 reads TGTGCCAGCACCGTTAGCCCCGGGACTCTCACTGAAGCTTTCTTT.

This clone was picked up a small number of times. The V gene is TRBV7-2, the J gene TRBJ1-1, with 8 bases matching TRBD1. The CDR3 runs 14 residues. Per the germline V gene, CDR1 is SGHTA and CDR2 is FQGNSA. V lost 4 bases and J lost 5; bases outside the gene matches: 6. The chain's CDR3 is CASSSDRVGTEAFF. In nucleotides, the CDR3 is TGTGCCAGCAGCTCGGACAGGGTGGGGACTGAAGCTTTCTTT. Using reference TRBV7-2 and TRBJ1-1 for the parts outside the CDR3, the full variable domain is GAGVSQSPSNKVTEKGKDVELRCDPISGHTALYWYRQSLGQGLEFLIYFQGNSAPDKSGLPSDRFSAERTGGSVSTLTIQRTQQEDSAVYLCASSSDRVGTEAFFGQGTRLTVV.

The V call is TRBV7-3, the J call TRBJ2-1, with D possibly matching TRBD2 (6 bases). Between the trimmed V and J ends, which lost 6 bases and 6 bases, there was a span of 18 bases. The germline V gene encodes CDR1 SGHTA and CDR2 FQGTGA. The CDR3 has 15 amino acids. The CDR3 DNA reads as TGTGCCAGCAGTCCCGCCGGGACTGCGTCCAATGAGCAGTTCTTC. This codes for CASSPAGTASNEQFF.

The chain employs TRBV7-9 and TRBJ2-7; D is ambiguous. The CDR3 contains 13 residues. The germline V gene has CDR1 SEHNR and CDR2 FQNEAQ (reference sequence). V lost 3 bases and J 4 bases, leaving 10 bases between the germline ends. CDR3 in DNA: TGTGCCAGCAGCTTGGTCCTACCGTACGAGCAGTACTTC. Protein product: CASSLVLPYEQYF.

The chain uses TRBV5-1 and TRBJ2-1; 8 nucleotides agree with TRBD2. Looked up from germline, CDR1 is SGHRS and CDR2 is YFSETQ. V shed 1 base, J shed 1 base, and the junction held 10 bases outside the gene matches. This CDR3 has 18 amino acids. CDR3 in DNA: TGCGCCAGCAGCTTGCATTCCAGCGGGAGTTTGTCCTACAATGAGCAGTTCTTC. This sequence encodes CASSLHSSGSLSYNEQFF.

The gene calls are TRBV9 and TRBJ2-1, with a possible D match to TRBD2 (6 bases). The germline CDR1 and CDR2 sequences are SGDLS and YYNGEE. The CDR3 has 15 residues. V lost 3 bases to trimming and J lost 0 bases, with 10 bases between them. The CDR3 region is CASSESGLSYNEQFF. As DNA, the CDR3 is TGTGCCAGCAGCGAGAGCGGGCTCTCCTACAATGAGCAGTTCTTC.

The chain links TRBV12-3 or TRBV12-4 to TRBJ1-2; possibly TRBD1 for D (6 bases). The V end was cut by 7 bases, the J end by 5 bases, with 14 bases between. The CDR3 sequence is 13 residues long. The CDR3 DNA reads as TGTGCCAGCACCAGGGGAGTTAGGTATGGCTACACCTTC. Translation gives CASTRGVRYGYTF.

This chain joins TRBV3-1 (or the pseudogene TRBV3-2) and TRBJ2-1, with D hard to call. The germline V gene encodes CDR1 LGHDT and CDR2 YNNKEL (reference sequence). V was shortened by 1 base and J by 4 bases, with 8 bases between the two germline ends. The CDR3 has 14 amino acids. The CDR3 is CASSQASFYNEQFF. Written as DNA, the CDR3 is TGTGCCAGCAGCCAAGCGTCCTTTTACAATGAGCAGTTCTTC.

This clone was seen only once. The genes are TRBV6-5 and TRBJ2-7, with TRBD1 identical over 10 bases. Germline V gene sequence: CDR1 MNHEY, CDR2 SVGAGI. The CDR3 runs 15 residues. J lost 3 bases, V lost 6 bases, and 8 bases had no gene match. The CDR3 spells CASRPGTGDFYEQYF. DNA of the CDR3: TGTGCCAGCAGACCCGGGACAGGGGATTTCTACGAGCAGTACTTC.

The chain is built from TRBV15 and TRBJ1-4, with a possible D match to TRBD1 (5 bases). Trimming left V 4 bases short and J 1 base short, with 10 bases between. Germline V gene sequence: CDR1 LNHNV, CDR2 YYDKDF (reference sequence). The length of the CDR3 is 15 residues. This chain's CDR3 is CATSTTGGTNEKLFF. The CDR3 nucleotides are TGTGCCACCAGCACCACAGGCGGAACTAATGAAAAACTGTTTTTT.

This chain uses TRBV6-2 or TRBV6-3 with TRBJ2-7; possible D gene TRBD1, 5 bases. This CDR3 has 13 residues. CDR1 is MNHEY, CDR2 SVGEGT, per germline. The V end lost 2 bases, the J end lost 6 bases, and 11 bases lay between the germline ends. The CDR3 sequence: CASSYVTRGEQYF. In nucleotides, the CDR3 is TGTGCCAGCAGTTACGTGACAAGGGGCGAGCAGTACTTC.

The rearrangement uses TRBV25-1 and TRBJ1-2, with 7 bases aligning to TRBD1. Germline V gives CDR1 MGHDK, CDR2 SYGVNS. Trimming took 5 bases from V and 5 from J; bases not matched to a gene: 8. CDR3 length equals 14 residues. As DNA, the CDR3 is TGTGCCAGCAGTCCGACAGGGACGATTTATGGCTACACCTTC. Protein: CASSPTGTIYGYTF.

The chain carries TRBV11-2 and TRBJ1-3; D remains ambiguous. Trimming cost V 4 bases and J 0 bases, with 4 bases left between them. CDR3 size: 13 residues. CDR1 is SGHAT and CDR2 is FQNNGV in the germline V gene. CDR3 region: CASSSNSGNTIYF. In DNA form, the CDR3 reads TGTGCCAGCAGCTCAAACTCTGGAAACACCATATATTTT. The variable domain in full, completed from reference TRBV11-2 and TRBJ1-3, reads EAGVAQSPRYKIIEKRQSVAFWCNPISGHATLYWYQQILGQGPKLLIQFQNNGVVDDSQLPKDRFSAERLKGVDSTLKIQPAKLEDSAVYLCASSSNSGNTIYFGEGSWLTVV.